These 13 T cell receptor beta chains were sequenced from one sample in a study of graft-versus-host responses after intestinal transplantation. Which antigens these TCRs recognize remains unknown. Only in-frame clones appear in the TCRdb table, and some are missing; sequencing was by immunoSEQ multiplex PCR. The data show approximately 70,000 clones, with about 80% seen just once and 0.39% held by the top ten. Sequenced material: unstimulated CD4+ T cells sorted from spleen or lymph node cells, taken before transplant. These receptors came from a human donor who was the organ donor for an intestinal transplant.

The chain joins TRBV15 to TRBJ1-4; the D gene is possibly TRBD1 (5 bases). V lost 4 bases, J lost 0 bases, and 12 bases lay in between. The CDR3 consists of 16 residues. The germline V gene encodes CDR1 LNHNV and CDR2 YYDKDF (reference sequence). The CDR3: CATSIIRAATNEKLFF. The DNA for the CDR3 is TGTGCCACCAGCATAATCAGGGCCGCAACTAATGAAAAACTGTTTTTT.

The V call is TRBV5-5, the J call TRBJ2-1, with 9 positions matching TRBD2. The trim removed 1 base at V and 6 bases at J, leaving 5 bases unmatched. CDR3 length: 15 residues. In germline, CDR1 is SGHKS, CDR2 YYEKEE (reference sequence). This CDR3 is CASSLSGGGVNEQFF. Written as DNA, the CDR3 is TGTGCCAGCAGCTTGTCTGGCGGGGGGGTCAATGAGCAGTTCTTC.

As DNA, the CDR3 is TGTGCCACCAGCAGAGTACGCGGGGGATCCCACAATGAGCAGTTCTTC. It translates to CATSRVRGGSHNEQFF. V is TRBV15 and J is TRBJ2-1; 7 bases match TRBD2. Germline CDR1 is LNHNV and CDR2 is YYDKDF (reference sequence). This CDR3 contains 16 residues. Trimming cost V 1 base and J 5 bases; bases outside gene matches: 8.

The genes are TRBV4-2 and TRBJ2-2; 10 bases fit TRBD1. V lost 0 bases, J lost 3 bases, and 7 bases stayed unmatched. The CDR3 loop spans 18 amino acids. Germline V gives CDR1 LGHNA, CDR2 YNFKEQ. CDR3 sequence (DNA): TGTGCCAGCAGCCAAGAATATGGACAGGGGGGGGACACCGGGGAGCTGTTTTTT. Its translation: CASSQEYGQGGDTGELFF.

This chain joins TRBV6-6 and TRBJ1-2, with D uncertain. V was pared by 1 base and J by 1 base, with 7 bases between. Germline lookup yields CDR1 MNHNY and CDR2 SVGAGI (reference sequence). There are 14 residues in the CDR3. CDR3: CASSYFQVNYGYTF. For the CDR3, the DNA is TGTGCCAGCAGTTACTTCCAGGTTAACTATGGCTACACCTTC.

In this sample, this clone turned up a few times. This sequence joins TRBV10-1 and TRBJ2-7, with TRBD2 matching over 7 bases. Germline loops: CDR1 WNHNN, CDR2 SYGVQD (reference sequence). The V segment lost 6 bases and the J segment 4 bases; nucleotides outside the gene matches: 21. CDR3 length equals 18 residues. CDR3 loop: CASRQTLRRGGPKYEQYV. The CDR3 DNA reads TGCGCCAGCAGACAAACTCTACGGCGCGGGGGTCCAAAATACGAGCAGTACGTC.

The table lists this clone with a count of one. The chain links TRBV5-7 to TRBJ2-7; TRBD2 is a possible D gene (6 bases). TRBV5-7 is noted as an ORF with a role that remains uncertain. CDR3 length: 15 residues. V lost 4 bases and J lost 0, with 14 bases in between. The CDR3 DNA follows: TGTGCCAGCAGCGGCCCGGGAGACCACTCCTACGAGCAGTACGTC. This encodes CASSGPGDHSYEQYV.

The CDR3 here is CASSPGQGSGETQYF. CDR3 sequence (DNA): TGTGCCAGCAGCCCAGGACAGGGTTCGGGAGAGACCCAGTACTTC. The chain couples TRBV7-2 to TRBJ2-5; 8 bases agree with TRBD1. Germline V gives CDR1 SGHTA, CDR2 FQGNSA. J gave up 4 bases and V 5 bases, and 9 bases lay outside the gene matches. This CDR3 is 15 amino acids long.

This clone turned up a few times. V is TRBV28 and J is TRBJ2-7; 7 nucleotides agree with TRBD1. The CDR3 sequence is 15 residues long. In germline, CDR1 is MDHEN, CDR2 SYDVKM. J lost 4 bases, V lost 4 bases, and 10 bases had no gene match. CDR3 nucleotides: TGTGCCAGCAGTTCTCCGACAGGGAAGCAGTACGAGCAGTACGTC. Translation: CASSSPTGKQYEQYV.

This clone has just one count. This chain joins TRBV7-2 and TRBJ2-1; 11 nucleotides match TRBD2. Germline V gene sequence: CDR1 SGHTA, CDR2 FQGNSA. CDR3 length equals 14 residues. J lost 12 bases, V lost 5 bases, and 9 bases had no gene match. The DNA for the CDR3 is TGTGCCAGCAGCCCAGGACTAGCGGGCTCTCGGCAGTTCTTC. It translates to CASSPGLAGSRQFF.

V is TRBV7-6 and J is TRBJ1-4; 9 bases agree with TRBD1. CDR3 length: 15 amino acids. Germline V gives CDR1 SGHVS, CDR2 FNYEAQ. J was trimmed by 7 bases and V by 7 bases; bases with no gene match: 10. The DNA for the CDR3 is TGTGCCAGCACTTCCGGAGGGACAGGGCTTGAAAAACTGTTTTTT. Protein product: CASTSGGTGLEKLFF.

V and J are TRBV5-4 and TRBJ2-2; 10 bases align to TRBD1. The CDR3 extends over 15 amino acids. Trimming at V came to 4 bases and at J to 5 bases, leaving 5 bases not matched to a gene. Per germline, CDR1 SGHNT and CDR2 YYREEE (reference sequence). Here the CDR3 reads CASSPGTGDTGELFF. The CDR3 region has the DNA TGTGCCAGCAGCCCCGGGACAGGGGATACCGGGGAGCTGTTTTTT.

The chain is built from TRBV2 and TRBJ1-4; 7 positions agree with TRBD1. The CDR3 sequence is 13 residues long. The germline V gene encodes CDR1 SNHLY and CDR2 FYNNEI. The ends lost 8 bases at V and 7 bases at J; junction bases unmatched: 7. CDR3 DNA sequence: TGTGCCAGCGACCAGGGGGACACTGAAAAACTGTTTTTT. It encodes CASDQGDTEKLFF.